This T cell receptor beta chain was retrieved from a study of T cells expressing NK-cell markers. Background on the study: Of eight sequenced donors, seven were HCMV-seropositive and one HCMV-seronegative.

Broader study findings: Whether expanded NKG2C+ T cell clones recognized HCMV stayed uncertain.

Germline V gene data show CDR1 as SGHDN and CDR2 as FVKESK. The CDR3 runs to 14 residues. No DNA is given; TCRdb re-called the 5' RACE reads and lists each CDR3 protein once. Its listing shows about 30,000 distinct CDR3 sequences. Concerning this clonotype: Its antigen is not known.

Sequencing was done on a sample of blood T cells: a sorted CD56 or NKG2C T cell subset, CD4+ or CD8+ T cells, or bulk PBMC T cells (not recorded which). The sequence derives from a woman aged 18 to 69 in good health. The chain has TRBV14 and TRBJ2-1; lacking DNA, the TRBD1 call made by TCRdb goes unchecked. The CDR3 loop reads CASSPRRVYNEQFF.